This is a list of T cell receptor beta chains from one sample in a study of cytomegalovirus exposure and HLA in healthy donors. Assay: immunoSEQ multiplex PCR; the TCRdb copy retains only in-frame clones and omits some. The table lists 80,000 to 95,000 clones, approximately 57% of them singletons. The sequenced material came from PBMCs. The source of these receptors is a woman in her 30s in good health and CMV-seronegative. CDR3s include the opening cysteine and the closing phenylalanine or tryptophan. The D gene is left open where the match is weak. Only part of the rows carry a size: once, few, many, or a class if the clone is expanded.

clone_size,v_call,j_call,d_call,cdr3_nt,cdr3_aa
.,TRBV30,TRBJ1-1,.,TGTGCCTGGAGTCCTCTATCGAACACTGAAGCTTTCTTT,CAWSPLSNTEAFF
.,TRBV6-6,TRBJ2-1,TRBD1,TGTGCCAGCAGTTACTCGGGACAGGGGTACTACAATGAGCAGTTCTTC,CASSYSGQGYYNEQFF
.,TRBV11-1,TRBJ2-7,TRBD1,TGTGCCAGCAGCTTCAGGACAGGGGGTTTTGTGTACGAGCAGTACTTC,CASSFRTGGFVYEQYF
.,TRBV4-1,TRBJ2-7,.,TGCGCCAGCAGCCAAGATCGGGTTGGGGAGCAGTACTTC,CASSQDRVGEQYF
.,TRBV6-1,TRBJ1-2,.,TGTGCCTACCGGGGAGGGTTGGCCTATGGCTACACCTTC,CAYRGGLAYGYTF
few,TRBV30,TRBJ2-1,TRBD2,TGTGCCTGGGAGGGACTAGCGGGTGGTGAGCAGTTCTTC,CAWEGLAGGEQFF
.,TRBV27,TRBJ2-7,.,TGTGCCAGCAGTGGAGGGACAGACTACGAGCAGTACTTC,CASSGGTDYEQYF
.,TRBV5-4,TRBJ2-7,TRBD2,TGTGCCAGCAGCTCGGGACTAGCGGGCGTCTCCTACGAGCAGTACTTC,CASSSGLAGVSYEQYF
.,TRBV7-9,TRBJ1-6,TRBD1,TGTGCCAGCAGGAGGGGGCCGCAGAATTCACCCCTCCACTTT,CASRRGPQNSPLHF
.,TRBV9,TRBJ2-7,.,TGTGCCAGCAGCCCATATGCCAGGGACATCCCATACGAGCAGTACTTC,CASSPYARDIPYEQYF
.,TRBV2,TRBJ1-5,.,TGTGCCAGCAGTGACCGGGTGTACCAGCCCCAGCATTTT,CASSDRVYQPQHF
few,TRBV4-1,TRBJ2-7,.,TGCGCCAGCAGCCAGCCCAGGCGGGAACACGAGCAGTACTTC,CASSQPRREHEQYF
.,TRBV5-8,TRBJ1-2,.,TGTGCCAGCAGCTTGGGCCAGGGCATCGGTGGCTACACCTTC,CASSLGQGIGGYTF
few,TRBV21-1,TRBJ1-2,.,TGTGCCAGCAGCAAAGGCGACAGAACTGTTAACTATGGCTACACCTTC,CASSKGDRTVNYGYTF
.,TRBV25-1,TRBJ1-1,TRBD1,TGTGCCAGCAGTGAATTTCAGGGGGGCTTAACTGAAGCTTTCTTT,CASSEFQGGLTEAFF
few,TRBV27,TRBJ1-4,TRBD1,TGTGCCAGCCGTCGGGGACAGGGGGCAACTAATGAAAAACTGTTTTTT,CASRRGQGATNEKLFF
few,TRBV10-1,TRBJ2-2,TRBD1,TGCGCCAGCAGTCCGACAGGGGACGACACCGGGGAGCTGTTTTTT,CASSPTGDDTGELFF
.,TRBV6-5,TRBJ2-7,.,TGTGCCAGCAGTTACCTGGAAGGGGGAAAGGAGTACTTC,CASSYLEGGKEYF
.,TRBV9,TRBJ2-5,.,TGTGCCAGCAGCCTAGATAGCCGGGGGCGCGGGGGTGGGGAGACCCAGTACTTC,CASSLDSRGRGGGETQYF
.,TRBV6-1,TRBJ1-5,TRBD1,TGTGCCAGCAGCAGACAGGGGTATAGCAATCAGCCCCAGCATTTT,CASSRQGYSNQPQHF
.,TRBV7-2,TRBJ1-5,.,TGTGCCAGCAGCCCGCCGGGAGGGATTAGCAATCAGCCCCAGCATTTT,CASSPPGGISNQPQHF
.,TRBV6-6,TRBJ2-1,.,TGTGCCAGCAGTTACTTGAGCTCCTACAATGAGCAGTTCTTC,CASSYLSSYNEQFF
.,TRBV5-1,TRBJ2-2,TRBD1,TGCGCCAGCAGCCACGACAGGGTCACCGGGGAGCTGTTTTTT,CASSHDRVTGELFF
.,TRBV19,TRBJ2-3,TRBD1,TGTGCCAGTAGTGCGGGACAGGGTACAGATACGCAGTATTTT,CASSAGQGTDTQYF
.,TRBV9,TRBJ2-2,TRBD2,TGTGCCAGCAGCGACCCTAGCGGGAGAAAACCCGGGGAGCTGTTTTTT,CASSDPSGRKPGELFF
once,TRBV9,TRBJ2-5,.,TGTGCCAGCAGCGTAGTAGGGGGAGAGACCCAGTACTTC,CASSVVGGETQYF
.,TRBV11-2,TRBJ2-2,.,TGTGCCAGCAGCCTAACCGGGGGAAAGAACACCGGGGAGCTGTTTTTT,CASSLTGGKNTGELFF
.,TRBV7-9,TRBJ2-5,TRBD2,TGTGCCAGCAGCCCTAAGGTTAGCGGGACTCAAGAGACCCAGTACTTC,CASSPKVSGTQETQYF
.,TRBV4-1,TRBJ2-7,.,TGCGCCAGCAGCCAGCAACAGGGTTCCTACGAGCAGTACTTC,CASSQQQGSYEQYF
.,TRBV19,TRBJ2-1,TRBD2,TGTGCCAGTAGTATGTCCGTAGCGGGGGGAGGTCGCAATGAGCAGTTCTTC,CASSMSVAGGGRNEQFF
.,TRBV5-4,TRBJ2-3,.,TGTGCTCAGCAGGGTATCGACACAGATACGCAGTATTTT,CAQQGIDTDTQYF